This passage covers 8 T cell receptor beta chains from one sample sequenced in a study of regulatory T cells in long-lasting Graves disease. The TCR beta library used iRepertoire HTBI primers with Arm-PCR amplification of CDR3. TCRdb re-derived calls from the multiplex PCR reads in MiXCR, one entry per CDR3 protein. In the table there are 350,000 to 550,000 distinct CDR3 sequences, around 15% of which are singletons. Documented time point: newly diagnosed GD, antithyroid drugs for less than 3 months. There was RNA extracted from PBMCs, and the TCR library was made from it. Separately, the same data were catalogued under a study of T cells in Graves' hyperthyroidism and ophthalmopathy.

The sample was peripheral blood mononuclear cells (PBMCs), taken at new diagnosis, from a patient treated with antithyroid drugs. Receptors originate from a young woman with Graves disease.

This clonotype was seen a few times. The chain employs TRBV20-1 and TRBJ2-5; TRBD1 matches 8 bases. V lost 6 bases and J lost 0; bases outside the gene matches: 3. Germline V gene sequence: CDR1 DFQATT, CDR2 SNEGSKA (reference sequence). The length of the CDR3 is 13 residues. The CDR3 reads CSAWGQDQETQYF. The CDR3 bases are TGCAGTGCCTGGGGACAGGACCAAGAGACCCAGTACTTC.

The CDR3 spells CASSPLAGRATDTQYF. For the CDR3, the DNA is TGTGCCAGCAGCCCATTAGCGGGGAGGGCTACAGATACGCAGTATTTT. The chain links TRBV7-3 to TRBJ2-3, with 8 bases aligning to TRBD2. V trimming: 5 bases; J trimming: 3 bases; junction bases outside the gene matches: 10. The germline CDR1 and CDR2 sequences are SGHTA and FQGTGA. The CDR3 is 16 residues long. Supplemented by reference TRBV7-3 and TRBJ2-3, the full variable domain reads GAGVSQTPSNKVTEKGKYVELRCDPISGHTALYWYRQSLGQGPEFLIYFQGTGAADDSGLPNDRFFAVRPEGSVSTLKIQRTERGDSAVYLCASSPLAGRATDTQYFGPGTRLTVL.

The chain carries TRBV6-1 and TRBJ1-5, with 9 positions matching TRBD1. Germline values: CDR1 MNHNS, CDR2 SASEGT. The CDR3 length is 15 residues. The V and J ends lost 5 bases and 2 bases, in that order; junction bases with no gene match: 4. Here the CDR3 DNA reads TGTGCCAGCAGTCCGGGACAGGGTCGCAATCAGCCCCAGCATTTT. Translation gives CASSPGQGRNQPQHF.

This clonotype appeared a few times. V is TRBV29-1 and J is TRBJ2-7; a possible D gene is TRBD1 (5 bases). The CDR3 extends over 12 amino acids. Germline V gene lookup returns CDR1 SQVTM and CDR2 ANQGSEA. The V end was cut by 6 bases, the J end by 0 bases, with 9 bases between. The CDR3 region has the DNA TGCAGCGTGGGCAGGGACTCCTACGAGCAGTACTTC. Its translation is CSVGRDSYEQYF.

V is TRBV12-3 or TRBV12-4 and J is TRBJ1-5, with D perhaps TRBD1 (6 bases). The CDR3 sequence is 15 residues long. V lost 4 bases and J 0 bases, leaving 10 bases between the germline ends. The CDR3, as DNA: TGTGCCAGCAGTTGGGACACTAATAGCAATCAGCCCCAGCATTTT. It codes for CASSWDTNSNQPQHF.

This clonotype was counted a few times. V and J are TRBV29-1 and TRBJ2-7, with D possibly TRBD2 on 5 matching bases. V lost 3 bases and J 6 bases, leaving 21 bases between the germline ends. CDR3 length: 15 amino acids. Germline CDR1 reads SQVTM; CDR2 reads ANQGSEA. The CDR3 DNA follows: TGCAGCGTTGATTATACTGGTGCCGGGGTTGGCGAGCAGTACTTC. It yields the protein CSVDYTGAGVGEQYF.

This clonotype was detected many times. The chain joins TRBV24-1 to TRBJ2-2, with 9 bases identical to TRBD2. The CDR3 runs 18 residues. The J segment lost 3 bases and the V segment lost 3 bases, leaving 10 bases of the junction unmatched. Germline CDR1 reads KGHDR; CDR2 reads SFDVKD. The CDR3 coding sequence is TGTGCCACCAGTGATGGGCTGCGGGAGGGAAGGGACACCGGGGAGCTGTTTTTT. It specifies CATSDGLREGRDTGELFF.

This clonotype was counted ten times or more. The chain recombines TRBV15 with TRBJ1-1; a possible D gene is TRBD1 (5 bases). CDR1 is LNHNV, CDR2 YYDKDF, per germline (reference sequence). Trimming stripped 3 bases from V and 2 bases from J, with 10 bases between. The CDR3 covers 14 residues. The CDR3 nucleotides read TGTGCCACCAGCAGCTCGACAGACAACACTGAAGCTTTCTTT. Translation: CATSSSTDNTEAFF.